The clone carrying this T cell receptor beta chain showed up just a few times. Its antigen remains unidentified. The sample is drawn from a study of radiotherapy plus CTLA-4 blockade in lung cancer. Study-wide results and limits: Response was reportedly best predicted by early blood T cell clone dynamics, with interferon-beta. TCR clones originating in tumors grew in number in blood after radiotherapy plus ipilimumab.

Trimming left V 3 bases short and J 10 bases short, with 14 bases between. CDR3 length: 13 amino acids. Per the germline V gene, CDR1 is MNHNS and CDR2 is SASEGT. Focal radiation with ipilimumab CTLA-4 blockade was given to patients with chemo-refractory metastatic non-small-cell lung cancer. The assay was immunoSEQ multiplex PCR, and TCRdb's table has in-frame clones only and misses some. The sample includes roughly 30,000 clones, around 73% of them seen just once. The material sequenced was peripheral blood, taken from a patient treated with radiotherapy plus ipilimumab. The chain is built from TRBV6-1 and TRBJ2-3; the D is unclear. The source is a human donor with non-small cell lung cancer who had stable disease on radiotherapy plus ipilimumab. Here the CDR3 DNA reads TGTGCCAGCAGTGAGGGGATGCGGTCTTCGCAGTATTTT. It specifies CASSEGMRSSQYF.